This T cell receptor (beta chain) comes out of a study of T cells after somatic rescue of genetic block. The CDR3 extends over 14 amino acids. Germline values: CDR1 SGDLS, CDR2 YYNGEE. V lost 2 bases and J 6 bases, leaving 11 bases between the germline ends. Here immunoSEQ multiplex PCR was the method, and the copy in TCRdb shows in-frame clones only, minus some. This table holds 65,000 to 70,000 clones, about 91% found once. The chain links TRBV9 to TRBJ2-2; D may match TRBD1 or TRBD2 (5 bases each). The receptor comes from a man aged 35 to 55. Sample: peripheral blood mononuclear cells (PBMCs). Here the CDR3 reads CASSVSGGAGELFF. CDR3 DNA sequence: TGTGCCAGCAGCGTGTCTGGGGGAGCCGGGGAGCTGTTTTTT.